Listed here is a single T cell receptor beta chain. Its antigen target is currently unknown. Compared with germline, one end of the junction differs, possibly owing to a read error. Donors were about 36 systemically healthy Caucasian individuals from Russia aged about 6 to 100 years. Approximately 10 milliliters of peripheral blood were collected from each donor into EDTA-treated Vacutainer tubes. Ficoll-Paque density-gradient centrifugation was used to isolate PBMCs, with at least 6.5 million per sample. Total RNA, at least 6 micrograms per sample, was extracted from PBMCs with Trizol reagent. For every donor, an aliquot of PBMCs went through flow cytometry to measure the percentages of naive CD45RAhigh/CD27high T cells. In the germline V gene, CDR1 corresponds to MNHEY and CDR2 to SVGAGI. The CDR3 runs 15 residues from the cysteine to the phenylalanine. CDR3 DNA only is kept here, 45 bases in frame from base 1.

Libraries were prepared through 5' RACE. The run used an Illumina HiSeq 2500. A second about 7 to 12 cycle PCR used a sample-barcoded 5' primer and a J-beta primer mix. A unique molecular identifier was introduced onto each TCR beta cDNA molecule by a template-switch 5' adaptor carrying 12 random nucleotides. Each sample yielded at least 2.5 million CDR3-containing paired-end reads. First-strand cDNA synthesis was performed from all RNA using the Mint cDNA synthesis kit, with priming by a TRBC-specific oligonucleotide. After uracil-DNA glycosylase treatment, a first 18-cycle PCR used universal primers M1SS and BC2_uni_R on all cDNA. Processing in the source paper ran as follows. For normalization, 1 million high-quality reads, each with a distinct molecular identifier, were randomly selected from each sample. Instead of being binned into consensus sequences, reads with shared molecular identifiers were discarded. MiTCR, set to a Q25 quality threshold and the strictest error-elimination algorithm, was used for CDR3 identification, clonotype clustering and error correction. A nonparametric unseen species model with Euler transformation was used to estimate a lower bound on total TCR beta diversity. In-frame beta chains were kept once TCRdb had trimmed the public reads at Q25 with fastp and called clones with MiXCR. Identical CDR3 proteins give one entry, which carries the most common genes and DNA. V and J calls and clone size were set by TCRdb, not the authors. This sample comprises approximately 850,000 distinct CDR3 sequences, 55% to 75% of them detected only once. Of the sample, approximately 20% falls within the top ten clones.

These data come from a study of blood T cells in healthy people across ages (dated by TCRdb to 2015 to 2017). Regarding the research as a whole: In model experiments, roughly one uniquely barcoded TCR beta cDNA molecule per two T cells was captured by template switching. The study measured age-related changes in TCR beta repertoire diversity using deep sequencing normalized with unique cDNA molecular identifiers. Four age groups were formed from the donors: young (average roughly 15 years), middle-aged (more than 35), aged (roughly 56) and long-lived (approximately 78). Donors of different ages were randomly distributed across sequencing lanes to avoid experimental bias. For two donors (one aged 18 to 29 and one aged 80 or older), the study analyzed two additional independent replicas of 1 million unique cDNA reads from the same blood draw. Study-wide findings and limitations: Estimates of total diversity based on one million sequenced T cells were regarded as lower bounds and as underestimates. The long-lived group showed more naive CD4+ T cells, fewer expanded clones and increased TCR diversity than the aged group, suggesting age selection. As age increased, observed TCR beta diversity per million T cells dropped in a roughly linear way, and a significant reduction was already evident by age about 40. Donor CMV infection status was unknown, potentially confounding age-related changes in expanded clonotypes. Bulk unsorted PBMC profiling prevented conclusive comparison of naive and antigen-experienced compartments. The percentage of naive T cells measured by flow cytometry correlated strongly with observed TCR beta diversity.

The chain is made from TRBV6-5 and TRBJ1-2; perhaps TRBD1 is the D gene, with 6 bases matching. The TCR sequence derives from a young man in good health. Sequenced: blood. The DNA sequence is as follows: TGTGCCAGCAGTTACTCGGATTGGAACGGGGGCGGCTGCACCTTC. Translated, it reads CASSYSDWNGGGCTF.